This TCR beta chain was sequenced for a study of T cells expressing NK-cell markers. Each CDR3 protein gets one entry in TCRdb, which reprocessed the 5' RACE reads and gives no DNA. The listing records approximately 460,000 distinct CDR3 sequences. The CDR3 length is 13 residues. The rearrangement uses TRBV12-3 or TRBV12-4 and TRBJ1-4. The clonotype originates from a woman aged 18 to 75 in good health. Material for sequencing was blood T cells: a sorted CD56 or NKG2C T cell subset, CD4+ or CD8+ T cells, or bulk PBMC T cells (not recorded which). CDR3 protein: CASSRERNEKLFF.